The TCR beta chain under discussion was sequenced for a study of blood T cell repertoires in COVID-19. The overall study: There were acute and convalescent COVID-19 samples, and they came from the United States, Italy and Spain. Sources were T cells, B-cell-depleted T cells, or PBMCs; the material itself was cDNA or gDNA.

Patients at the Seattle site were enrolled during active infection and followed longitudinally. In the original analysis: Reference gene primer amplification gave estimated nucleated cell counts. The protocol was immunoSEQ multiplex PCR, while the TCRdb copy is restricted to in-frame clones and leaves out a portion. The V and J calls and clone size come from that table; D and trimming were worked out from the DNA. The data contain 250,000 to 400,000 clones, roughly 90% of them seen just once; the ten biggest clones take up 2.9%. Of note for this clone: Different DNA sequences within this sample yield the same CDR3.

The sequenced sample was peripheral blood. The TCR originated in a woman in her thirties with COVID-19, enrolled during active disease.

The CDR3 DNA is TGTGCCAGCAGCTTAACAGGGTCCGAGCAGTACTTC. Protein product: CASSLTGSEQYF. This chain joins TRBV7-9 and TRBJ2-7; possibly TRBD1 for D (6 bases). The V gene lost 2 bases and the J gene lost 6 bases, with 8 bases spanning the gap. The CDR3 is 12 residues long. Germline V lookup: CDR1 SEHNR, CDR2 FQNEAQ (reference sequence).